This TCR beta chain was retrieved from a study of a mutant IDH1 vaccine in newly diagnosed glioma. Study context: Patients were started on vaccination 4-6 weeks after radiotherapy alone, or with temozolomide cycles. Notes on the study in general: A vaccine-induced immune response developed in about 93% of the patients.

Sequencing used immunoSEQ multiplex PCR; TCRdb keeps in-frame clones, though not all of them. Of about 56,000 clones in the sample, roughly nine tenths are singletons; the top ten hold 1.6%. Time point here: week 35, safety follow-up. One vaccine dose held 300 ug of mutant IDH1 20-mer peptide and came with topical imiquimod. Comments on this clone: Its antigen is unidentified.

Trimming pared 3 bases from V and 9 bases from J, leaving 8 bases between. This CDR3 comprises 12 residues. Germline V gene data show CDR1 as SEHNR and CDR2 as FQNEAQ (reference sequence). This clonotype was sampled from a man aged 35-49 years with glioma. The sequencing here drew on PBMCs, taken from a glioma patient whose treatment included an IDH1 peptide vaccine. The chain has TRBV7-9 and TRBJ2-2, with D uncertain. CDR3 amino acids: CASSLSRWELFF. Here the CDR3 DNA reads TGTGCCAGCAGCTTGAGCAGATGGGAGCTGTTTTTT.